This T cell receptor (beta chain) appears in the sequencing data of a study of blood T cell repertoires in COVID-19. As for the study in general: Acute and convalescent COVID-19 samples came from the United States, Italy and Spain. PBMCs, B-cell-depleted T cells, or T cells provided the cDNA or gDNA that made up the material.

In the authors' workflow: Reference gene primers were amplified, and this amplification served to estimate nucleated cell counts. The table came from immunoSEQ multiplex PCR; TCRdb's copy has only in-frame clones and leaves some out. D and trimming come from the DNA, and the V and J calls and clone size come from that table. The data contain around 250,000 clones, around 88% of them singletons. This clone occurred once. Sequencing input: peripheral blood. The sequence came from a man at least 80 years old with acute or convalescent COVID-19.

CDR3 protein: CASSFTGDTQYF. The DNA for the CDR3 is TGTGCCAGCAGCTTCACAGGAGATACGCAGTATTTT. The chain recombines TRBV5-5 with TRBJ2-3; tentative D call: TRBD1 (5 bases). CDR3 size: 12 residues. Between the trimmed V and J ends, which lost 2 bases and 5 bases, there was a span of 6 bases. CDR1 SGHKS and CDR2 YYEKEE come from the germline V gene (reference sequence). Variable domain in full (rest from reference TRBV5-5 and TRBJ2-3): DAGVTQSPTHLIKTRGQQVTLRCSPISGHKSVSWYQQVLGQGPQFIFQYYEKEERGRGNFPDRFSARQFPNYSSELNVNALLLGDSALYLCASSFTGDTQYFGPGTRLTVL.